A selection of T cell receptor beta chains follows, all from one sample in a study of cytotoxic CD8 clonotypes in ibrutinib-treated CLL. Method: immunoSEQ multiplex PCR; TCRdb's copy keeps in-frame clones and lacks some. Here the sample spans 70,000 to 80,000 clones, less than 90% being singletons. The source material was PBMCs, sampled after 24 months of ibrutinib treatment. These TCRs come from a human donor with chronic lymphocytic leukemia. CDR3s include the opening cysteine and the closing phenylalanine or tryptophan. A D gene is named only where the DNA matches it firmly. Where a row states a size, it is once, few, many or the class of an expanded clone; other rows omit it.

d_call: TRBD1; clone_size: .; j_call: TRBJ1-5; v_call: TRBV2; cdr3_aa: CASRDRGGNQPQHF; cdr3_nt: TGTGCCAGCAGAGACAGGGGCGGCAATCAGCCCCAGCATTTT
d_call: TRBD2; clone_size: few; j_call: TRBJ2-5; v_call: TRBV12-5; cdr3_aa: CASGGGLAGETQYF; cdr3_nt: TGTGCTAGTGGTGGGGGACTAGCTGGGGAGACCCAGTACTTC
d_call: TRBD2; clone_size: few; j_call: TRBJ2-3; v_call: TRBV2; cdr3_aa: CASVLAGVLDTQYF; cdr3_nt: TGTGCCAGTGTACTAGCGGGAGTTTTAGATACGCAGTATTTT
d_call: .; clone_size: .; j_call: TRBJ1-4; v_call: TRBV5-5; cdr3_aa: CASSLLYTPEKLFF; cdr3_nt: TGTGCCAGCAGCTTGTTATACACCCCGGAAAAACTGTTTTTT
d_call: TRBD2; clone_size: .; j_call: TRBJ2-7; v_call: TRBV6-4; cdr3_aa: CASSDSDSGRAGYEQYF; cdr3_nt: TGTGCCAGCAGTGACTCGGATAGCGGGAGGGCCGGGTACGAGCAGTACTTC
d_call: .; clone_size: .; j_call: TRBJ1-2; v_call: TRBV9; cdr3_aa: CASSEPKAGVGGYTF; cdr3_nt: TGTGCCAGCAGCGAACCAAAAGCGGGGGTAGGTGGCTACACCTTC
d_call: TRBD2; clone_size: few; j_call: TRBJ2-1; v_call: TRBV27; cdr3_aa: CASSGGLAGVGGSYNEQFF; cdr3_nt: TGTGCCAGCAGTGGGGGACTAGCGGGAGTTGGGGGCTCCTACAATGAGCAGTTCTTC
d_call: .; clone_size: few; j_call: TRBJ1-1; v_call: TRBV10-1; cdr3_aa: CASSPVQGNTEAFF; cdr3_nt: TGCGCCAGCAGTCCGGTCCAGGGGAACACTGAAGCTTTCTTT
d_call: TRBD1; clone_size: .; j_call: TRBJ2-1; v_call: TRBV10-3; cdr3_aa: CAIKQGAAYNEQFF; cdr3_nt: TGTGCCATCAAACAGGGGGCGGCCTACAATGAGCAGTTCTTC
d_call: .; clone_size: once; j_call: TRBJ2-7; v_call: TRBV28; cdr3_aa: CASTGVSYEQYF; cdr3_nt: TGTGCCAGCACAGGGGTCTCCTACGAGCAGTACTTC
d_call: .; clone_size: .; j_call: TRBJ2-3; v_call: TRBV7-3; cdr3_aa: CASSLYGSTDTQYF; cdr3_nt: TGTGCCAGCAGCTTATACGGGAGCACAGATACGCAGTATTTT
d_call: .; clone_size: .; j_call: TRBJ2-2; v_call: TRBV9; cdr3_aa: CASSVGPRAGELFF; cdr3_nt: TGTGCCAGCAGCGTGGGGCCGAGGGCCGGGGAGCTGTTTTTT
d_call: .; clone_size: once; j_call: TRBJ1-6; v_call: TRBV27; cdr3_aa: CASSVQGRGNSPLHF; cdr3_nt: TGTGCCAGCAGTGTACAGGGCCGGGGTAATTCACCCCTCCACTTT
d_call: TRBD2; clone_size: .; j_call: TRBJ2-5; v_call: TRBV7-6; cdr3_aa: CASSLVASGTGQETQYF; cdr3_nt: TGTGCCAGCAGCTTAGTGGCTAGCGGGACCGGTCAAGAGACCCAGTACTTC
d_call: .; clone_size: .; j_call: TRBJ2-5; v_call: TRBV5-1; cdr3_aa: CASSLGGKETQYF; cdr3_nt: TGCGCCAGCAGCTTGGGAGGGAAAGAGACCCAGTACTTC
d_call: TRBD2; clone_size: .; j_call: TRBJ2-2; v_call: TRBV7-9; cdr3_aa: CASSQEKSLAGFTGELFF; cdr3_nt: TGTGCCAGCAGCCAAGAAAAGTCGCTAGCGGGATTCACCGGGGAGCTGTTTTTT
d_call: TRBD2; clone_size: .; j_call: TRBJ2-1; v_call: TRBV7-9; cdr3_aa: CASSRAAGGDEQFF; cdr3_nt: TGTGCCAGCAGTCGCGCAGCGGGAGGGGATGAGCAGTTCTTC
d_call: .; clone_size: .; j_call: TRBJ1-5; v_call: TRBV21-1; cdr3_aa: CARQGLQGTYSNQPQHF; cdr3_nt: TGTGCCAGGCAGGGCCTACAGGGGACGTATAGCAATCAGCCCCAGCATTTT
d_call: .; clone_size: .; j_call: TRBJ2-5; v_call: TRBV6-5; cdr3_aa: CASSYQARTYF; cdr3_nt: TGTGCCAGCAGTTATCAGGCTCGCACGTACTTC
d_call: .; clone_size: few; j_call: TRBJ2-7; v_call: TRBV12-2; cdr3_aa: CASRFGVQYEQYF; cdr3_nt: TGTGCAAGTCGCTTTGGGGTGCAATACGAGCAGTACTTC
d_call: TRBD1; clone_size: .; j_call: TRBJ2-2; v_call: TRBV11-2; cdr3_aa: CASSFGQGGVGELFF; cdr3_nt: TGTGCCAGCAGCTTTGGACAGGGTGGGGTCGGGGAGCTGTTTTTT
d_call: .; clone_size: .; j_call: TRBJ2-2; v_call: TRBV6-1; cdr3_aa: CASSAVNTGELFF; cdr3_nt: TGTGCCAGCAGTGCAGTGAACACCGGGGAGCTGTTTTTT
d_call: .; clone_size: .; j_call: TRBJ2-5; v_call: TRBV5-1; cdr3_aa: CASSQRPGGETQYF; cdr3_nt: TGCGCCAGCAGCCAGCGACCCGGAGGGGAGACCCAGTACTTC
d_call: TRBD1; clone_size: once; j_call: TRBJ2-5; v_call: TRBV7-9; cdr3_aa: CASSPSTGGRETQYF; cdr3_nt: TGTGCCAGCAGCCCATCGACAGGGGGCAGAGAGACCCAGTACTTC
d_call: .; clone_size: once; j_call: TRBJ2-3; v_call: TRBV7-6; cdr3_aa: CASSFGQSQDTQYF; cdr3_nt: TGTGCCAGCAGCTTCGGACAGTCCCAGGATACGCAGTATTTT
d_call: .; clone_size: .; j_call: TRBJ1-4; v_call: TRBV7-2; cdr3_aa: CASSPPGFYEKLFF; cdr3_nt: TGTGCCAGCAGCCCCCCGGGGTTTTATGAAAAACTGTTTTTT
d_call: .; clone_size: .; j_call: TRBJ2-7; v_call: TRBV29-1; cdr3_aa: CSVGSGLYEQYF; cdr3_nt: TGCAGCGTCGGCTCGGGACTCTACGAGCAGTACTTC
d_call: .; clone_size: .; j_call: TRBJ2-1; v_call: TRBV19; cdr3_aa: CASSIQGTNNEQFF; cdr3_nt: TGTGCCAGTAGTATACAAGGGACCAACAATGAGCAGTTCTTC
d_call: TRBD1; clone_size: .; j_call: TRBJ1-4; v_call: TRBV2; cdr3_aa: CASRKGQGDEKLFF; cdr3_nt: TGTGCCAGCAGGAAAGGACAGGGTGACGAAAAACTGTTTTTT
d_call: TRBD1; clone_size: .; j_call: TRBJ1-5; v_call: TRBV7-8; cdr3_aa: CASSPGTANQPQHF; cdr3_nt: TGTGCCAGCAGCCCCGGGACAGCCAATCAGCCCCAGCATTTT
d_call: .; clone_size: .; j_call: TRBJ1-1; v_call: TRBV9; cdr3_aa: CASSATGRTEAFF; cdr3_nt: TGTGCCAGCAGCGCAACAGGGCGCACTGAAGCTTTCTTT
d_call: TRBD1; clone_size: .; j_call: TRBJ2-7; v_call: TRBV7-9; cdr3_aa: CASSSLLRDSSSYEQYF; cdr3_nt: TGTGCCAGCAGCTCCCTACTCCGGGACAGTAGCTCCTACGAGCAGTACTTC
d_call: TRBD2; clone_size: .; j_call: TRBJ2-3; v_call: TRBV5-1; cdr3_aa: CASSLGSSGSSTDTQYF; cdr3_nt: TGCGCCAGCAGCTTGGGGTCTAGCGGGTCTAGCACAGATACGCAGTATTTT
d_call: TRBD2; clone_size: once; j_call: TRBJ2-3; v_call: TRBV7-9; cdr3_aa: CASSSLPGTRRTDTQYF; cdr3_nt: TGTGCCAGCAGCTCCCTTCCGGGGACTAGACGCACAGATACGCAGTATTTT
d_call: .; clone_size: .; j_call: TRBJ1-3; v_call: TRBV18; cdr3_aa: CASSPSSGNTIYF; cdr3_nt: TGTGCCAGCTCCCCCTCCTCTGGAAACACCATATATTTT
d_call: .; clone_size: .; j_call: TRBJ1-2; v_call: TRBV27; cdr3_aa: CASSPPHGYTF; cdr3_nt: TGTGCCAGCAGTCCCCCCCATGGCTACACCTTC